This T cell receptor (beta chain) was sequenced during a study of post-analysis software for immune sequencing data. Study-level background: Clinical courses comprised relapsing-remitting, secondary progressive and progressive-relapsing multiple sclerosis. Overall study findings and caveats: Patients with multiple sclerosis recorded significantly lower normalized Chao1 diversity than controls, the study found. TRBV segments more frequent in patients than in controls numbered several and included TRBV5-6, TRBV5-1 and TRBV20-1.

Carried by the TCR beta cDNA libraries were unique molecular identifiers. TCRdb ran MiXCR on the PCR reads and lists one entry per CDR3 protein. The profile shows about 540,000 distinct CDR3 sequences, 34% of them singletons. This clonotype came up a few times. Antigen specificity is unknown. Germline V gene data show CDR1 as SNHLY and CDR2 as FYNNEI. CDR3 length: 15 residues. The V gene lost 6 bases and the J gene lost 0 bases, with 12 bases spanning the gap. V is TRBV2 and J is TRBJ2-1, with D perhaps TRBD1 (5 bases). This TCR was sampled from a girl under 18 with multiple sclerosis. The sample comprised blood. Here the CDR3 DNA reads TGTGCCAGCAGGCAGGGCCCCCTCTCCTACAATGAGCAGTTCTTC. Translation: CASRQGPLSYNEQFF.